These 23 T cell receptor beta chains originate from one sample sequenced in a study of cytomegalovirus exposure and HLA in healthy donors. Use of 60 Vbeta and 13 Jbeta primers characterized the PCR. TCRdb's table, derived via immunoSEQ multiplex PCR, lists solely in-frame clones and lacks some. The table shows about 130,000 clones, with about 80% occurring only once. What was sequenced was PBMCs. These receptors originate from a boy between 2 and 15 years old in good health and CMV-seronegative.

This clone was counted once. An end of the junction does not agree with germline; a read error may underlie this. The J gene is TRBJ2-3, the V gene TRBV7-9, with 10 nucleotides matching TRBD2. This CDR3 comprises 16 residues. The V gene's germline CDR1 is SEHNR and CDR2 FQNEAQ (reference sequence). Here the CDR3 reads CSSSFQREGSTDTQYF. CDR3 nucleotide sequence: TGTTCCAGCAGCTTTCAGCGGGAGGGGAGCACAGATACGCAGTATTTT.

The chain has TRBV21-1 and TRBJ2-1; the listed D gene, TRBD2, was not tested against the DNA. TRBV21-1 is deemed a pseudogene. This CDR3 has 13 residues. CDR3 DNA sequence: TGTGCCAGCAGCACTAGCTACGCTAGTGAGCAGTTCTTC. Translation gives CASSTSYASEQFF.

V gene TRBV6-6 combines with J gene TRBJ2-2; 14 bases line up with TRBD2. The V and J ends lost 5 bases and 6 bases, in that order; junction bases with no gene match: 5. In germline, CDR1 is MNHNY, CDR2 SVGAGI (reference sequence). The CDR3 contains 16 residues. This CDR3 reads CASSLLGLAGAGELFF. The CDR3 DNA reads TGTGCCAGCAGTCTCCTGGGACTAGCGGGAGCCGGGGAGCTGTTTTTT.

The chain joins TRBV7-9 to TRBJ2-2, with 8 bases identical to TRBD2. CDR1 and CDR2 (germline): SEHNR, FQNEAQ (reference sequence). V lost 0 bases and J lost 6; bases outside the gene matches: 6. This CDR3 comprises 16 residues. This CDR3 reads CASSLAQTGGAGELFF. The DNA for the CDR3 is TGTGCCAGCAGCTTAGCGCAGACGGGAGGGGCCGGGGAGCTGTTTTTT. The variable domain in full, completed from reference TRBV7-9 and TRBJ2-2, reads DTGVSQNPRHKITKRGQNVTFRCDPISEHNRLYWYRQTLGQGPEFLTYFQNEAQLEKSRLLSDRFSAERPKGSFSTLEIQRTEQGDSAMYLCASSLAQTGGAGELFFGEGSRLTVL.

This clone came up a few times. The chain combines TRBV6-4 with TRBJ2-3; no clear D. Germline V lookup: CDR1 MRHNA, CDR2 SNTAGT. The CDR3 spans 15 residues. The ends were cut back, 6 bases at V and 0 bases at J, with 13 bases in the middle. This chain's CDR3 is CASSLEALSTDTQYF. The CDR3 coding sequence is TGTGCCAGCAGCCTCGAAGCGTTGAGCACAGATACGCAGTATTTT.

The V call is TRBV7-4, the J call TRBJ1-2; D unresolved. V lost 3 bases and J lost 5, with 10 bases in between. The CDR3 sequence is 13 residues long. Germline loops: CDR1 SGHVT, CDR2 SQSDAQ. The CDR3 reads CASSFLVLYGYTF. The CDR3 DNA sequence: TGTGCCAGCAGCTTCTTAGTCCTTTATGGCTACACCTTC.

This chain uses TRBV2 with TRBJ2-4, with TRBD1 as a possible D gene (8 bases). Germline CDR1 is SNHLY and CDR2 is FYNNEI. Trimming took 4 bases from V and 3 from J, leaving 13 bases between them. The CDR3 totals 15 residues. DNA of the CDR3: TGTGCCAGCAGTGGTACAGGGGGGGTCAAAAACATTCAGTACTTC. It specifies CASSGTGGVKNIQYF.

The chain combines TRBV4-1 with TRBJ2-5, with 7 bases matching TRBD1. This CDR3 region has 15 residues. Germline CDR1 reads MGHRA; CDR2 reads YSYEKL. The J segment lost 2 bases and the V segment lost 3 bases, leaving 6 bases of the junction unmatched. CDR3 amino acids: CASSHPDRDQETQYF. The CDR3 nucleotides are TGCGCCAGCAGCCATCCCGACAGGGATCAAGAGACCCAGTACTTC.

The chain joins TRBV7-2 to TRBJ1-2, with D perhaps TRBD1 (6 bases). Per the germline V gene, CDR1 is SGHTA and CDR2 is FQGNSA. V was pared by 0 bases and J by 6 bases, with 17 bases between. CDR3 length: 16 residues. CDR3 bases: TGTGCCAGCAGCTTAGCGAAGCCTACAGGGCTTCATGGCTACACCTTC. This sequence encodes CASSLAKPTGLHGYTF. The variable domain in full, with the rest retrieved from reference TRBV7-2 and TRBJ1-2, is GAGVSQSPSNKVTEKGKDVELRCDPISGHTALYWYRQSLGQGLEFLIYFQGNSAPDKSGLPSDRFSAERTGGSVSTLTIQRTQQEDSAVYLCASSLAKPTGLHGYTFGSGTRLTVV.

The chain recombines TRBV5-4 with TRBJ2-5; 12 bases are a match to TRBD2. V shed 2 bases, J shed 3 bases, and the junction held 5 bases outside the gene matches. Germline loops: CDR1 SGHNT, CDR2 YYREEE (reference sequence). This CDR3 has 16 residues. CDR3 in amino acids: CASSFPSGRVKETQYF. CDR3 nucleotide sequence: TGTGCCAGCAGCTTTCCTAGCGGGAGGGTTAAAGAGACCCAGTACTTC.

The chain couples TRBV10-3 to TRBJ2-3; TRBD1 matches 8 bases. J was trimmed by 6 bases and V by 6 bases; bases with no gene match: 11. Germline CDR1 is ENHRY and CDR2 is SYGVKD. CDR3 length equals 15 residues. The CDR3 nucleotides are TGTGCCATCAGGGACAGGGTTCAAGATGCGGATACGCAGTATTTT. Translated: CAIRDRVQDADTQYF.

The rearrangement links TRBV10-3 to TRBJ1-6, with TRBD1 matching over 11 bases. The V segment lost 1 base and the J segment 10 bases; nucleotides outside the gene matches: 6. The CDR3 has 16 residues. Germline lookup yields CDR1 ENHRY and CDR2 SYGVKD. The CDR3 coding sequence is TGTGCCATCAGTGAGTTCCCGGGACAGGGGGGATCACCCCTCCACTTT. This codes for CAISEFPGQGGSPLHF.

The rearrangement uses TRBV5-5 and TRBJ2-1; TRBD2 agrees at 8 bases. Unmatched junction bases numbered 10, after V lost 4 bases and J lost 7 bases. This CDR3 is 15 amino acids long. Germline loops: CDR1 SGHKS, CDR2 YYEKEE (reference sequence). Here the CDR3 reads CASSPGGGESNEQFF. The CDR3 DNA sequence: TGTGCCAGCAGCCCGGGGGGGGGAGAATCAAATGAGCAGTTCTTC.

The chain couples TRBV9 to TRBJ2-2; 13 nucleotides line up with TRBD2. V gave up 4 bases and J gave up 2 bases; unmatched junction bases: 11. CDR3 length equals 19 residues. Germline CDR1 and CDR2: SGDLS and YYNGEE. The CDR3 DNA is TGTGCCAGCAGCCCCTCTAGGACTAGCGGGGGCCTCAACACCGGGGAGCTGTTTTTT. This codes for CASSPSRTSGGLNTGELFF.

The chain's CDR3 is CASSPTGDILETQYF. CDR3 nucleotides: TGTGCCAGCAGTCCAACAGGGGACATCCTGGAGACCCAGTACTTC. The chain links TRBV11-2 to TRBJ2-5; 7 nucleotides line up with TRBD1. The V segment lost 6 bases and the J segment 5 bases; nucleotides outside the gene matches: 12. From germline, CDR1 is SGHAT and CDR2 FQNNGV. The CDR3 has 15 amino acids.

This clone was seen only a few times. The chain employs TRBV2 and TRBJ1-1; D call uncertain. CDR1 SNHLY and CDR2 FYNNEI come from the germline V gene. Trimming shortened V by 6 bases and J by 1 base, and 15 bases separated the two germline ends. The CDR3 runs 15 residues. The CDR3 loop is CASSYFHMPNTEAFF. CDR3 coding DNA: TGTGCCAGCAGCTACTTTCATATGCCGAACACTGAAGCTTTCTTT.

This rearrangement joins TRBV19 to TRBJ1-3, with 9 bases lining up with TRBD1. CDR3 size: 16 residues. The J segment lost 4 bases and the V segment lost 7 bases, leaving 11 bases of the junction unmatched. Germline V lookup: CDR1 LNHDA, CDR2 SQIVND (reference sequence). Written as DNA, the CDR3 is TGTGCCAGTACCGCCGCCGGGACAGGGAGGGGAAACACCATATATTTT. This gives the protein CASTAAGTGRGNTIYF.

The chain carries TRBV2 and TRBJ2-5; TRBD2 matches at 10 bases. CDR1 and CDR2 from the germline V gene are SNHLY and FYNNEI. V shed 6 bases and J 7 bases; nucleotides not matched to a gene: 11. There are 15 residues in the CDR3. The CDR3 coding sequence is TGTGCCAGCAGACAATCTAGCGGGAGCTCGGGGACCCAGTACTTC. Protein: CASRQSSGSSGTQYF.

The chain joins TRBV6-6 to TRBJ1-2; D unresolved. The CDR3 sequence is 13 residues long. V was clipped by 7 bases and J by 3 bases, with 12 bases between them. The germline V gene has CDR1 MNHNY and CDR2 SVGAGI (reference sequence). CDR3 nucleotides: TGTGCCAGCACCCAGGATGGTGACTATGGCTACACCTTC. Translating gives CASTQDGDYGYTF.

This chain joins TRBV29-1 and TRBJ2-1, with 11 bases aligning to TRBD2. The CDR3 has 15 residues. Unmatched junction bases numbered 4, after V lost 3 bases and J lost 3 bases. Germline CDR1 and CDR2: SQVTM and ANQGSEA. CDR3 nucleotides: TGCAGCGTTGACCTAGCGGGAGGTCTCTACAATGAGCAGTTCTTC. Protein: CSVDLAGGLYNEQFF.

CDR3: CASNLRGQNYNEQFF. CDR3 in DNA: TGTGCCAGCAACCTAAGGGGACAAAATTACAATGAGCAGTTCTTC. The chain carries TRBV27 and TRBJ2-1; weak D call: TRBD1 (6 bases). The CDR3 loop spans 15 amino acids. V dropped 7 bases and J dropped 4 bases, with 17 bases sitting between them. Germline CDR1 is MNHEY and CDR2 is SMNVEV (reference sequence).

The chain carries TRBV29-1 and TRBJ1-1, with 12 bases aligning to TRBD1. Germline V gene lookup returns CDR1 SQVTM and CDR2 ANQGSEA. J lost 10 bases, V lost 8 bases, and 8 bases had no gene match. The CDR3 runs to 12 residues. CDR3 amino acids: CSFAGTGGSAFF. CDR3 bases: TGCAGCTTCGCCGGGACAGGGGGCTCAGCTTTCTTT.

As DNA, the CDR3 is TGCGCCAGCAGCTTTGAAGGACAGGGCGCGGCTGAAGCTTTCTTT. Translating gives CASSFEGQGAAEAFF. This chain connects TRBV5-1 to TRBJ1-1, with 8 positions matching TRBD1. CDR1 and CDR2 from the germline V gene are SGHRS and YFSETQ. With 2 bases clipped from V and 6 bases from J, the junction kept 9 bases outside the gene matches. CDR3 length: 15 residues.